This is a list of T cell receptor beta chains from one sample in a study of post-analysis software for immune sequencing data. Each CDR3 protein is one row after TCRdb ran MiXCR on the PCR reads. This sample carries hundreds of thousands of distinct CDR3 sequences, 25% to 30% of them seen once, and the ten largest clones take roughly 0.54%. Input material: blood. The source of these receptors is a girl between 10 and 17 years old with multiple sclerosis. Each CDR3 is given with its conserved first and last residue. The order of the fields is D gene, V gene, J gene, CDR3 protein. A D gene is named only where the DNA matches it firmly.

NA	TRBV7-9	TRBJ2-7	CASSLVQNSYEQYF
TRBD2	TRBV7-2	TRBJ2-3	CASSRSKREGRLSDTQYF
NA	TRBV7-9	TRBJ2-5	CANSQSDIVETQYF
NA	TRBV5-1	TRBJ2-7	CASSLAGGAYEQYF
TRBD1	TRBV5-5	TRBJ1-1	CASSWTGGMGTEAFF
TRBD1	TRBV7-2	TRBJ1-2	CASSFSGTDGYTF
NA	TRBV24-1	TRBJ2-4	CATSDVKSSAKNIQYF
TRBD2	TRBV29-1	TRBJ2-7	CSVSSLAGNYEQYF
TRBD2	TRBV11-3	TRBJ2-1	CASRTTLAGAIEQFF
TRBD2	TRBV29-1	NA	CSAPGTSGPTYNEQYF
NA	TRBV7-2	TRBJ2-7	CASSLDARSSYEQYF
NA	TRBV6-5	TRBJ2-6	CASSYRDIPSGANVRTF
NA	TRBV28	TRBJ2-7	CASSPNLLRKPYEQYF
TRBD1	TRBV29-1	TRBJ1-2	CSVEGQGTEGYTF
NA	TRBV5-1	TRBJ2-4	CASSPIRTLGKQYF
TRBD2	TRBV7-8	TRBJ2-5	CASSLMTSGRPGETQYF
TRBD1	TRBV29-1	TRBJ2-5	CSVGADRAMETQYF
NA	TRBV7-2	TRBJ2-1	CASSLVFSNEQFF
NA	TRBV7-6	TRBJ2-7	CASSQGGGIYEQYF
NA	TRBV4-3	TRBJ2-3	CASSQGRLSTDTQYF
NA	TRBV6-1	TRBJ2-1	CASSDEGWSYNEQFF
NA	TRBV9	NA	CASSGGAGSVEQYF
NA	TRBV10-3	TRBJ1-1	CAIRGWGTEAFF
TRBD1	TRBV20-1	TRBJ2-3	CSATNDRGLPDTQYF
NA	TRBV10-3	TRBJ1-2	CAISDVRRGENYGYTF
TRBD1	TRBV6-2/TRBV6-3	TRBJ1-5	CASGRTGGFQPQHF
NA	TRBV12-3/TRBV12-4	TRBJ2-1	CASSFQGTVSGNEQFF
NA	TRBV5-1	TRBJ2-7	CASSPGSILRDEQYF
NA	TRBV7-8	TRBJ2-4	CASSLGTNRDLAKNIQYF
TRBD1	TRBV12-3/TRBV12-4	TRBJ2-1	CASNKGTGGVRGEQFF
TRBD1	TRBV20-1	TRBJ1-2	CSASYRGTDYGYTF
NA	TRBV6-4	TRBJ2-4	CASSAAGTGSIQYF